The 14 T cell receptor beta chains listed next were all sequenced from one sample in a study of cytomegalovirus exposure and HLA in healthy donors. Vbeta (60) and Jbeta (13) primers were used in the PCR. Repertoires were generated with immunoSEQ multiplex PCR, while TCRdb's copy carries only in-frame clones and drops some. The sample contains 100,000 to 150,000 clones, about 83% of which appear only once. The sequencing input was PBMCs. Receptors originate from a girl aged 2-10 years in good health and CMV-seronegative.

The chain uses TRBV30 and TRBJ1-5, with D hard to call. The CDR3 length is 14 residues. From germline, CDR1 is GTSNPN and CDR2 SVGIG (reference sequence). V lost 0 bases and J lost 0, with 6 bases in between. CDR3 sequence reads: CAWSVLNSNQPQHF. In DNA form, the CDR3 reads TGTGCCTGGAGTGTTCTTAATAGCAATCAGCCCCAGCATTTT.

This clone has just a few counts. The CDR3 reads CASSLGLGLVNSPLHF. In DNA form, the CDR3 reads TGTGCCAGCAGCTTGGGACTGGGGCTAGTGAATTCACCCCTCCACTTT. This chain links TRBV5-8 with TRBJ1-6, with TRBD1 as a possible D gene (5 bases). Germline V gives CDR1 SGHTS, CDR2 YDEGEE. This CDR3 region has 16 residues. The ends were cut back, 0 bases at V and 7 bases at J, with 14 bases in the middle.

The genes are TRBV25-1 and TRBJ2-7; 8 bases are shared with TRBD2. The V and J ends lost 5 bases and 2 bases, in that order; junction bases with no gene match: 8. The germline CDR1 and CDR2 sequences are MGHDK and SYGVNS. The CDR3 runs 15 residues. The CDR3 DNA follows: TGTGCCAGCAGTTCCCTTACTAGCGGTACCTACGAGCAGTACTTC. This gives the protein CASSSLTSGTYEQYF.

V usage is TRBV7-8 and J usage is TRBJ1-5; no firm D call. Trimming left V 0 bases short and J 5 bases short, with 11 bases between. In germline, CDR1 is SGHVS, CDR2 FQNEAQ. This CDR3 is 15 amino acids long. CDR3 region: CASSLAAAAHQPQHF. Here the CDR3 DNA reads TGTGCCAGCAGCTTAGCGGCGGCAGCCCATCAGCCCCAGCATTTT. Drawing the rest from reference TRBV7-8 and TRBJ1-5, the complete variable domain is GAGVSQSPRYKVAKRGQDVALRCDPISGHVSLFWYQQALGQGPEFLTYFQNEAQLDKSGLPSDRFFAERPEGSVSTLKIQRTQQEDSAVYLCASSLAAAAHQPQHFGDGTRLSIL.

The V and J genes are TRBV27 and TRBJ1-2; D unclear. The germline V gene encodes CDR1 MNHEY and CDR2 SMNVEV (reference sequence). V was shortened by 4 bases and J by 8 bases, with 14 bases between the two germline ends. The CDR3 sequence is 13 residues long. CDR3 amino acids: CASSSEVTGGYTF. DNA for the CDR3: TGTGCCAGCAGTTCGGAAGTGACGGGAGGCTACACCTTC.

The chain uses TRBV29-1 and TRBJ1-2; unclear D gene. This CDR3 has 13 residues. CDR1 SQVTM and CDR2 ANQGSEA come from the germline V gene. V shed 4 bases and J shed 1 base, with 10 bases lying between them. The CDR3 protein is CSVGSDYNYGYTF. CDR3 DNA sequence: TGCAGCGTTGGTTCAGACTATAACTATGGCTACACCTTC.

The gene calls are TRBV28 and TRBJ1-4, with D possibly matching TRBD1 (5 bases). Germline CDR1 MDHEN, CDR2 SYDVKM. The CDR3 is made up of 14 amino acids. Trimming pared 3 bases from V and 3 bases from J, leaving 8 bases between. CDR3 sequence reads: CASSLGGSNEKLFF. The CDR3 DNA follows: TGTGCCAGCAGTTTGGGGGGATCTAATGAAAAACTGTTTTTT.

The J gene is TRBJ2-7, the V gene TRBV27; TRBD1 agrees at 8 bases. Losses at the gene ends were 5 bases for V and 3 bases for J; bases not matched to a gene: 9. Germline V gives CDR1 MNHEY, CDR2 SMNVEV (reference sequence). There are 15 residues in the CDR3. In DNA form, the CDR3 reads TGTGCCAGCAGTCCCGGGACAGGTTCCATCTACGAGCAGTACTTC. Amino acids: CASSPGTGSIYEQYF.

This clone showed up just once. The chain carries TRBV4-1 and TRBJ2-7; D unresolved. Deletions cut 0 bases from V and 1 base from J, with 10 bases between. Germline V gives CDR1 MGHRA, CDR2 YSYEKL. This CDR3 is built from 15 residues. The DNA for the CDR3 is TGCGCCAGCAGCCAAGATGTATCAGTTTCCTACGAGCAGTACTTC. This translates into CASSQDVSVSYEQYF.

The chain employs TRBV2 and TRBJ1-2, with TRBD1 as a possible D gene (5 bases). V lost 6 bases and J lost 4, with 15 bases in between. There are 14 residues in the CDR3. Germline V gene sequence: CDR1 SNHLY, CDR2 FYNNEI. DNA of the CDR3: TGTGCCAGCAGGAACCCAGGGTGGGGCTATGGCTACACCTTC. Translated: CASRNPGWGYGYTF.

The chain is built from TRBV7-2 and TRBJ1-2; 7 bases align to TRBD1. Germline V gives CDR1 SGHTA, CDR2 FQGNSA. Germline trimming cut 8 bases from V and 4 bases from J; bases unmatched to any gene: 13. The length of the CDR3 is 15 residues. In DNA form, the CDR3 reads TGTGCCAGCGGCCACATCGACAGGGCCGGCTATGGCTACACCTTC. Protein sequence: CASGHIDRAGYGYTF.

J is TRBJ2-7 and V is TRBV14; unclear D gene. CDR1 is SGHDN, CDR2 FVKESK, per germline. CDR3 size: 13 residues. Deletions cut 1 base from V and 6 bases from J, with 10 bases between. The CDR3 loop reads CASSQVVAGEQYF. CDR3 coding DNA: TGTGCCAGCAGCCAAGTGGTTGCCGGCGAGCAGTACTTC.

This rearrangement joins TRBV21-1 to TRBJ2-3; the table assigns TRBD1, which was not confirmed against the DNA. TRBV21-1 is a pseudogene. There are 15 residues in the CDR3. The CDR3 sequence: CASSKKTGGTDTQYF. The CDR3 bases are TGTGCCAGCAGCAAAAAGACAGGGGGCACAGATACGCAGTATTTT.

The chain couples TRBV15 to TRBJ2-7; D call uncertain. V gave up 0 bases and J gave up 3 bases, with 12 bases separating them. This CDR3 comprises 15 residues. Germline assignment: CDR1 LNHNV and CDR2 YYDKDF (reference sequence). CDR3 amino acids: CATSRESRVDYEQYF. The CDR3 DNA is TGTGCCACCAGCAGAGAATCTCGGGTAGACTACGAGCAGTACTTC.